This T cell receptor (beta chain) appears in the sequencing data of a study of blood T cell repertoires in COVID-19 (dated by TCRdb to about 2020). About the investigation overall: Samples from collaborators originated in the United States, Italy and Spain and spanned both the acute and convalescent phases of COVID-19. Subjects who had been exposed to COVID-19, were actively infected with it, or had recovered from it provided the deeply sampled blood TCRbeta repertoires that made up the dataset. The repertoires were released in a freely available public database intended as a resource for research on the immune response to SARS-CoV-2. Nearly every sample came with metadata listing a de-identified subject ID, COVID-19 status, age in years and sex. The samples were drawn from two sources: the first 160 participants of the ongoing ImmuneRACE study, and over 950 subjects contributed by 6 global collaborators. The prospective study material was composed of cDNA or gDNA derived from T cells, B-cell-depleted T cells, or PBMCs. Where available, HLA class I and class II types were obtained from metadata supplied by the sample provider rather than from assay-based typing. What the study reported, not specific to this receptor: Clinical and demographic metadata were provided uncurated, with the amount varying by source and participant.

This clone was recorded a few times. Its antigen is still unknown. Base qualities are not at hand, and no much larger clone is one base apart. The trim is 2 bases for V and 2 bases for J, with a gap of 9 bases between the germline ends. From the cysteine through the phenylalanine, the CDR3 covers 15 amino acids. Here the CDR3 DNA is all that survives: 45 bases in frame from base 1. CDR1 is given as SGHAT and CDR2 as FQNNGV, both from the germline V gene. The immunoSEQ Assay, a bias-controlled multiplex PCR, was used to amplify TCRbeta CDR3 regions from genomic DNA. From the authors' description of their analysis: The number of nucleated cells in each sample was estimated by amplification of reference gene primers within the assay. To quantify the absolute abundance of each unique TCRbeta CDR3 rearrangement, sequence reads were collapsed and filtered. For each sample, productive Simpson clonality was calculated as the square root of Simpson's diversity index over productive rearrangements. TCRdb re-hosts the immuneACCESS table, in-frame sequences only. Its copies lack some clones; in the studies checked, an unresolved V gene accounts for under half of them, and the cause for the rest is not known. V and J calls and clone size come straight from that table; D and trimming were deduced from the DNA. This sample comprises 5,000 to 6,500 clones, around 75% of them detected only once. The ten biggest clones cover about 16% of the sample.

Each collaborating institution followed its own protocols to collect whole blood in K2EDTA tubes. Collaborator samples were shipped for TCRbeta analysis as frozen whole blood, isolated PBMCs, or DNA extracted from either sample type. The origin of this receptor is a man aged 55 to 69 with acute or convalescent COVID-19. Sequencing used peripheral blood. The chain joins TRBV11-2 to TRBJ1-4; too little of a D gene remains to name it. The CDR3 protein is CASSLSPGTNEKLFF. The nucleotides read TGTGCCAGCAGCTTATCCCCGGGGACTAATGAAAAACTGTTTTTT.